Here is one TCR beta chain with its context. This clonotype came up a few times. Its antigen is unknown. Within one base of it there is no much larger clone, and no base qualities were kept. The data originate from a study of T-cell memory formation after mild COVID-19 (dated by TCRdb to the early 2020s). Some background on the complete study: TCR sequence clusters from the two donors were largely donor specific. In a couple of donors, T-cell clones that expanded and contracted after mild COVID-19 were followed by sequencing TCRalpha and TCRbeta repertoires longitudinally. The cohort was made up of two young adult volunteers, one female and one male, who were previously healthy. The paper's findings and limits, for the study overall: Clones that contracted from day 15 to 85 showed balanced CD4/CD8 phenotypes, whereas a second wave of clones that expanded from day 15 to 37 leaned towards CD4+. Some responding clones were detected in pre-infection memory, which suggested that pre-existing cross-reactive memory T cells had joined the SARS-CoV-2 response. Only a couple of mild cases were covered in the study, and larger cohorts including severe cases with pre-infection samples were considered necessary. The second-wave clones that peaked on day 37 were not confirmed to be SARS-CoV-2 specific. Contracting CD4+ clones turned up mainly in the CM and EM memory subsets, whereas EMRA was where CD8+ clones were enriched.

Ficoll-Paque density gradient centrifugation was the method used to isolate PBMCs. This sample was sequenced with an Illumina NovaSeq 6000. TCRalpha and TCRbeta cDNA libraries were built by 5'RACE with constant-segment primers, adding sample barcodes and unique molecular identifiers. RNA was extracted from every sample with Trizol reagent. Library amplification was performed in two PCR steps, and a second sample barcode and Illumina TruSeq adapters were introduced in the second step. Libraries were sequenced on an Illumina NovaSeq with 2 x 150 bp paired-end reads. On the study's bioinformatics: With migec v1.2.7, reads were demultiplexed and then collapsed into UMI-guided consensus sequences. With mixcr v2.1.11, UMI consensuses were aligned to TRA and TRB V and J templates and assembled into clonotypes. A clonotype was counted as expanded or contracted only when both edgeR and NoisET called the clonotype significant, with the noise models trained on biological replicates. edgeR calls used a false discovery rate-adjusted p below 0.01 and a log2 fold-change threshold of 1. As an exploratory analysis of dynamics, max-normalized trajectories of the 1000 most abundant clonotypes were examined by PCA with hierarchical clustering. Separately sequenced CD4+ and CD8+ repertoires were used to assign a CD4 or CD8 phenotype to each responding clone. TCRdb took the public reads, trimmed them with fastp at Q25, ran MiXCR for clone calling and kept in-frame beta chains. Entries are consolidated by CDR3 protein sequence, retaining the most common genes and DNA. These V and J calls rely on TCRdb rather than the paper's analysis. Recorded for this sample are some 210,000 distinct CDR3 sequences; roughly 30% of them occurred a single time. The ten largest account for about an eighth of the sample.

The germline V gene supplies CDR1 MNHEY and CDR2 SVGAGI. V loses 6 bases of germline sequence and J loses 3 bases, and the interval between the two ends is 12 bases. The cysteine opens and the phenylalanine closes a CDR3 of 13 amino acids. Left in the record is the CDR3 DNA by itself, 39 bases read in frame from the first base. The chain is encoded by TRBV6-5 joined to TRBJ2-7; the D gene assignment is perhaps TRBD1 or TRBD2, with each matching 5 bases. Sequenced material: PBMCs or a T cell subset sorted from them (not recorded which). The sequence was collected from an adult woman who had mild COVID-19 (a few samples of this study predate the infection). The sample titles of this study are shuffled in the database, so cell type and time point are left out; the donor was told from shared clones. The DNA is TGTGCCAGCAGCTCCCCGAGGGGCTACGAGCAGTACTTC. This codes for CASSSPRGYEQYF.